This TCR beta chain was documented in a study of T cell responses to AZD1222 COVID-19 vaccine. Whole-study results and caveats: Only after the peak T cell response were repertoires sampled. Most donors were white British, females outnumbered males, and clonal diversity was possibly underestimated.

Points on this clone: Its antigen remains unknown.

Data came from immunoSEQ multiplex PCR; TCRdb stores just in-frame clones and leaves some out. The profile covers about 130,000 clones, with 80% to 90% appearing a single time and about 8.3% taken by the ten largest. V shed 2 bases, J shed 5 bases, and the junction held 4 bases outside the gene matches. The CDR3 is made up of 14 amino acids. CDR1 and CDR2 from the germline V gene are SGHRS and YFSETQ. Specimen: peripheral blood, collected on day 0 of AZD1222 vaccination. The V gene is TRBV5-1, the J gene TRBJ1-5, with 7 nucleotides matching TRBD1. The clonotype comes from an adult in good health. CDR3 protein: CASSFEGGDQPQHF. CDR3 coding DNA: TGCGCCAGCAGCTTTGAAGGGGGCGATCAGCCCCAGCATTTT.